The clone carrying this TCR beta chain was observed a handful of times. This record belongs to a study of response to subunit inactivated influenza vaccine. TCRdb re-called the RT-PCR reads through MiXCR, storing one row per CDR3 protein. The sample includes some 150,000 distinct CDR3 sequences, 10% to 15% of them seen just once. Between the trimmed V and J ends, which lost 2 bases and 9 bases, there was a span of 8 bases. The CDR3 runs to 12 residues. Germline-derived CDR1 and CDR2 are SGHVS and FQNEAQ. This sample also belongs to another study, concerning T cells expressing NK-cell markers. That work adds: As the method of synthesis, 5'RACE template switching with UMIs yielded TCR beta cDNA. Sorted CD3+CD56-NKG2C+, CD3+CD56+NKG2C- and CD3+CD56+NKG2C+ T cells were the source of the TCR beta repertoires. Seven of the eight sequenced donors were HCMV-seropositive; one was seronegative. Over 5 donors carried dominant NKG2C+ clonotypes that made up roughly 1.0-7.5% of their CD8+ T cells.

The chain carries TRBV7-8 and TRBJ2-1; no definite D call. Sequencing was performed on CD8+ T cells sorted from PBMCs, taken about 12 days after vaccination. This receptor was taken from a man aged 45 to 65 who received an inactivated influenza vaccine. The CDR3 DNA reads TGTGCCAGCAGCTTATCGCTCACTGAGCAGTTCTTC. Protein product: CASSLSLTEQFF.